A single sample is the source of the 15 T cell receptor beta chains below, sequenced in a study of control samples from healthy donors and cancer patients. The repertoire was sequenced with immunoSEQ multiplex PCR; TCRdb's copy has only in-frame clones and lacks some. The profile shows around 57,000 clones, around 90% of them singletons. Material: PBMCs. The receptors were gathered from a man aged 25-40 years with colorectal cancer.

This clone was seen just once. The chain couples TRBV20-1 to TRBJ2-3; D possibly corresponds to TRBD1 (5 bases). Deletions cut 3 bases from V and 2 bases from J, with 12 bases between. In germline, CDR1 is DFQATT, CDR2 SNEGSKA (reference sequence). The CDR3 extends over 14 amino acids. CDR3 sequence reads: CSASSAGSTDTQYF. For the CDR3, the DNA is TGCAGTGCTAGTTCGGCAGGGTCCACAGATACGCAGTATTTT.

V usage is TRBV19 and J usage is TRBJ1-5; D is ambiguous. The CDR3 has 14 residues. Germline V gene sequence: CDR1 LNHDA, CDR2 SQIVND (reference sequence). Trimming stripped 2 bases from V and 4 bases from J, with 9 bases between. DNA for the CDR3: TGTGCCAGTAGTATAAACGGGCCAAATCAGCCCCAGCATTTT. It is translated as CASSINGPNQPQHF. Variable domain in full (rest from reference TRBV19 and TRBJ1-5): DGGITQSPKYLFRKEGQNVTLSCEQNLNHDAMYWYRQDPGQGLRLIYYSQIVNDFQKGDIAEGYSVSREKKESFPLTVTSAQKNPTAFYLCASSINGPNQPQHFGDGTRLSIL.

The chain couples TRBV6-6 to TRBJ1-4; perhaps TRBD1 as D (6 bases). The CDR3 is made up of 15 amino acids. V shed 0 bases and J shed 7 bases, with 12 bases lying between them. The V gene's germline CDR1 is MNHNY and CDR2 SVGAGI (reference sequence). For the CDR3, the DNA is TGTGCCAGCAGTTACTCGACGCAGGGGTCTGAAAAACTGTTTTTT. Its translation is CASSYSTQGSEKLFF.

The chain joins TRBV5-1 to TRBJ1-2, with 9 bases that match TRBD1. J gave up 5 bases and V 3 bases, and 11 bases lay outside the gene matches. The CDR3 contains 16 residues. In germline, CDR1 is SGHRS, CDR2 YFSETQ. This CDR3 is CASSSTLGTGSYGYTF. The DNA of the CDR3 is TGCGCCAGCAGCTCCACCCTCGGGACAGGGTCATATGGCTACACCTTC.

This sequence joins TRBV24-1 and TRBJ2-1, with TRBD2 as a possible D gene (5 bases). The germline gives CDR1 KGHDR, CDR2 SFDVKD. CDR3 length: 14 residues. The ends were cut back, 3 bases at V and 4 bases at J, with 9 bases in the middle. Here the CDR3 reads CATSDDTGYNEQFF. In nucleotides, the CDR3 is TGTGCCACCAGTGATGATACGGGGTACAATGAGCAGTTCTTC.

This sequence joins TRBV6-6 and TRBJ1-6; D is perhaps TRBD1 (5 bases). The CDR3 spans 15 residues. Trimming cost V 5 bases and J 3 bases, with 11 bases left between them. Looked up from germline, CDR1 is MNHNY and CDR2 is SVGAGI (reference sequence). CDR3 DNA: TGTGCCAGCAGTCCACAGGATATCTATAATTCACCCCTCCACTTT. Protein sequence: CASSPQDIYNSPLHF.

Concerning this clone: Other nucleotide sequences from this sample produce the same CDR3. The genes are TRBV29-1 and TRBJ1-1; D possibly corresponds to TRBD1 (6 bases). Germline CDR1 and CDR2: SQVTM and ANQGSEA. Trimming shortened V by 3 bases and J by 3 bases, and 14 bases separated the two germline ends. The CDR3 totals 14 residues. Written as DNA, the CDR3 is TGCAGCGTTGACACCACAGGGTTAGACACTGAAGCTTTCTTT. Protein product: CSVDTTGLDTEAFF.

The J gene is TRBJ2-7, the V gene TRBV6-5; possibly TRBD2 for D (5 bases). V lost 5 bases, J lost 1 base, and 12 bases lay in between. The CDR3 covers 14 residues. Germline assignment: CDR1 MNHEY and CDR2 SVGAGI. The CDR3 bases are TGTGCCAGCAGTCCCTCGGGGTTATCCTACGAGCAGTACTTC. Translated, it gives CASSPSGLSYEQYF.

The rearrangement links TRBV23-1 to TRBJ1-3; unclear D gene. TRBV23-1 is an ORF; its function is uncertain. There are 14 residues in the CDR3. Trimming left V 8 bases short and J 4 bases short, with 15 bases between. The CDR3 loop is CASGGRIGGNTIYF. CDR3 bases: TGCGCCAGCGGCGGGAGAATTGGAGGAAACACCATATATTTT.

The chain joins TRBV11-2 to TRBJ1-6; D possibly corresponds to TRBD1 (5 bases). Per the germline V gene, CDR1 is SGHAT and CDR2 is FQNNGV. The CDR3 spans 14 residues. Trimming removed 1 base from V and 5 bases from J, with 6 bases in between. The CDR3 bases are TGTGCCAGCAGCTTAGGGGGGGATAATTCACCCCTCCACTTT. Its translation: CASSLGGDNSPLHF.

This clone was seen more than once but under ten times. The chain combines TRBV4-1 with TRBJ1-5; no definite D call. Trimming shortened V by 0 bases and J by 3 bases, and 12 bases separated the two germline ends. In germline, CDR1 is MGHRA, CDR2 YSYEKL. The CDR3 sequence is 16 residues long. CDR3 in amino acids: CASSQDSGRANQPQHF. In DNA, the CDR3 is TGCGCCAGCAGCCAAGATTCGGGCAGAGCCAATCAGCCCCAGCATTTT.

This chain joins TRBV7-9 and TRBJ2-6; D remains unclear. Looked up from germline, CDR1 is SEHNR and CDR2 is FQNEAQ (reference sequence). The CDR3 sequence is 15 residues long. Trimming removed 5 bases at V and 0 bases at J, with 8 bases between. CDR3 DNA sequence: TGTGCCAGCAGCGATGGTGTCTCTGGGGCCAACGTCCTGACTTTC. This encodes CASSDGVSGANVLTF.

The chain is built from TRBV30 and TRBJ1-5; 7 bases fit TRBD1. Germline V gives CDR1 GTSNPN, CDR2 SVGIG (reference sequence). V gave up 0 bases and J gave up 7 bases; unmatched junction bases: 6. There are 14 residues in the CDR3. CDR3 DNA sequence: TGTGCCTGGAGTGTAGGGGACAGCCGGCAGCCCCAGCATTTT. Protein product: CAWSVGDSRQPQHF.

This chain uses TRBV6-6 with TRBJ2-7; D remains ambiguous. The CDR3 has 15 amino acids. V was shortened by 4 bases and J by 2 bases, with 15 bases between the two germline ends. From germline, CDR1 is MNHNY and CDR2 SVGAGI (reference sequence). This chain's CDR3 is CASSLTLGSPYEQYV. For the CDR3, the DNA is TGTGCCAGCAGTTTGACCCTGGGAAGTCCCTACGAGCAGTACGTC.

This clone was observed a few times. This chain links TRBV7-2 with TRBJ1-4; D unresolved. V was pared by 4 bases and J by 7 bases, with 4 bases between. The CDR3 totals 11 residues. Germline loops: CDR1 SGHTA, CDR2 FQGNSA. The CDR3 loop is CASSSAEKLFF. As DNA, the CDR3 is TGTGCCAGCAGCTCCGCTGAAAAACTGTTTTTT.